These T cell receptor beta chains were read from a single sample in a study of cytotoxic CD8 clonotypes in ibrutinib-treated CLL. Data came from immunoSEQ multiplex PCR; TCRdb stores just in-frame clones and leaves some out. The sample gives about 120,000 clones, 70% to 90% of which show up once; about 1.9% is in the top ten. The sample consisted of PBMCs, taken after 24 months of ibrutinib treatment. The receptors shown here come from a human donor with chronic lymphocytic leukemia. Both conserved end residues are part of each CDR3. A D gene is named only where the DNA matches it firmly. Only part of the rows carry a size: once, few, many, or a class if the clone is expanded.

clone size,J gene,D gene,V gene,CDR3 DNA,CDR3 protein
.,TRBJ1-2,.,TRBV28,TGTGCCAGCAGAGAGGTTCCGTATGGCTACACCTTC,CASREVPYGYTF
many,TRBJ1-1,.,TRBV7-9,TGTGCCAGCAGCCCAATCGGACAGTTGAACACTGAAGCTTTCTTT,CASSPIGQLNTEAFF
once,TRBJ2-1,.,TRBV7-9,TGTGCCAGCAGTTCTTCTATGGGGGCTGGTGTAAACAATGAGCAGTTCTTC,CASSSSMGAGVNNEQFF
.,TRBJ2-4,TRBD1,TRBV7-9,TGTGCCAGCAGGACTCCAGCCCTGGGACAGCTAAACTTC,CASRTPALGQLNF
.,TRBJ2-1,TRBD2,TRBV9,TGTGCCAGCAGCGTAAGCGGGGGGATAACCAATGAGCAGTTCTTC,CASSVSGGITNEQFF
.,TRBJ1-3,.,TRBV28,TGTGCCAGCACCCCTTTGAGCTCTGGAAACACCATATATTTT,CASTPLSSGNTIYF
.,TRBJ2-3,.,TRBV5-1,TGCGCCAGCAGCACCGGACAATACACAGATACGCAGTATTTT,CASSTGQYTDTQYF
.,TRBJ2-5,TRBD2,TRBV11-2,TGTGCCAGCTGCGACGGAGCGGGGGGGGAGACCCAGTACTTC,CASCDGAGGETQYF
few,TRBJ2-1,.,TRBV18,TGTGCCAGCTCATCCGCTAGTAGCGGAAACAATGAGCAGTTCTTC,CASSSASSGNNEQFF
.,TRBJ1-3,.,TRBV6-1,TGTGCCAGCAGTGAATCTGGAAACACCATATATTTT,CASSESGNTIYF
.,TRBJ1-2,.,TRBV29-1,TGCAGCGTGCCTCTCGACGGAGGTTATGGCTACACCTTC,CSVPLDGGYGYTF
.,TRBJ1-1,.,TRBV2,TGTGCCAGCAGTGAAGGAGGGGGCACTGAAGCTTTCTTT,CASSEGGGTEAFF
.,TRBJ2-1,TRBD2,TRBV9,TGTGCCAGCAGCGTAGTTAGCGGGAGTGGATACAATGAGCAGTTCTTC,CASSVVSGSGYNEQFF
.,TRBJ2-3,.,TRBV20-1,TGCAGTGCTCGTCGGACCTATACGCAGTATTTT,CSARRTYTQYF
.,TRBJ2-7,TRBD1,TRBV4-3,TGCGCCAGCAGCCATACAGGGGGCTACGAGCAGTACTTC,CASSHTGGYEQYF
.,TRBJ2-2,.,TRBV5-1,TGCGCCAGCAGCTTGGAACGGATGAACACCGGGGAGCTGTTTTTT,CASSLERMNTGELFF
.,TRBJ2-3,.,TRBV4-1,TGCGCCAGCAGCCGCGGACTGGGCACAGATACGCAGTATTTT,CASSRGLGTDTQYF
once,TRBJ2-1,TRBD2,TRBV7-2,TGTGCCAGCAGCTTAGTTGGCCTCGGGGAGGGTGAGCAGTTCTTC,CASSLVGLGEGEQFF
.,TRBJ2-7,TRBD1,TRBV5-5,TGTGCCAGCAGCTTGGCCCCCTTCCTGACAGGGGGTGGGTCGTACGAGCAGTACTTC,CASSLAPFLTGGGSYEQYF
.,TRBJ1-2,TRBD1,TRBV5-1,TGCGCCAGCAGCACGGGACAGCCTAACTATGGCTACACCTTC,CASSTGQPNYGYTF
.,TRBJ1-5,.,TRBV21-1,TGTGCCAGCACCAGGGATCTTAAAGCCAGGGACAATCAGCCCCAGCATTTT,CASTRDLKARDNQPQHF
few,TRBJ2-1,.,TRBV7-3,TGTGCCAGCAGCTTCGTACCCCTGGATGAGCAGTTCTTC,CASSFVPLDEQFF
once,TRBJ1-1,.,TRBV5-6,TGTGCCAGCAGCTTGGACGAGGGGGCTGAAGCTTTCTTT,CASSLDEGAEAFF
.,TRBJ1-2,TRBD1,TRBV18,TGTGCCAGCTCACCAGAGACAGGGATATCAGGCTACACCTTC,CASSPETGISGYTF
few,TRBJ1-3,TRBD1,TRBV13,TGTGCCAGCAGCCAAAACAGGGGGCCTGGAAACACCATATATTTT,CASSQNRGPGNTIYF
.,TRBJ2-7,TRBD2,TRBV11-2,TGTGCCAGCACCCCGTTCCTAGCGGGATTCTACGAGCAGTACTTC,CASTPFLAGFYEQYF
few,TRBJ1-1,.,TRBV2,TGTGCCAGCAGGGATGACTATAACACTGAAGCTTTCTTT,CASRDDYNTEAFF
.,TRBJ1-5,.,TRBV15,TGTGCCACCAGCCCCCCGATCGGCAGGGCAGGAGGCAATCAGCCCCAGCATTTT,CATSPPIGRAGGNQPQHF
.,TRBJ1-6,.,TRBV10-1,TGCGCCAGCAGCCTCCCCCGGCAGAGGTTACCCTATAATTCACCCCTCCACTTT,CASSLPRQRLPYNSPLHF
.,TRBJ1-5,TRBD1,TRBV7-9,TGTGCCAGCAGCTTCGGACAGGGGCAGCAGCCCCAGCATTTT,CASSFGQGQQPQHF
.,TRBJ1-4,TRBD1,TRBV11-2,TGTGCCAGCAGCTCCCAGGGGGCCGGTGAAAAACTGTTTTTT,CASSSQGAGEKLFF
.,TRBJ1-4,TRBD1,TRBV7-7,TGTGCCAGCAGCCCCGGGACAGGGAATGAAAAACTGTTTTTT,CASSPGTGNEKLFF
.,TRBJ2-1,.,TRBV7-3,TGTGCCAGCAGCTTAGACGGGGGATCTTCCTACAATGAGCAGTTCTTC,CASSLDGGSSYNEQFF
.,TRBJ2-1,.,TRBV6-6,TGTGCCAGCAGTTACCCGCCGTCCGAGCAGTTCTTC,CASSYPPSEQFF
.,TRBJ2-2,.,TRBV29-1,TGCAGCGTAAAAACACTACTAGTCACCGGGGAGCTGTTTTTT,CSVKTLLVTGELFF
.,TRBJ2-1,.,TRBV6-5,TGTGCCAGCAGTTCTCCGGGATCAAATTACAATGAGCAGTTCTTC,CASSSPGSNYNEQFF
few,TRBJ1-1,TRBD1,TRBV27,TGTGCCAGCAGTCCCGGGACAGGTAACACTGAAGCTTTCTTT,CASSPGTGNTEAFF
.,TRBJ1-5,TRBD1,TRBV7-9,TGTGCCAGCAGCGTTGTCAGGGGGTCAGGTCAGCCCCAGCATTTT,CASSVVRGSGQPQHF
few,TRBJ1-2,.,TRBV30,TGTGCCTGGACCGGGCCCTATGGCTACACCTTC,CAWTGPYGYTF
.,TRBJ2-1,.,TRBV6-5,TGTGCCAGCAGTTATATCAATGAGCAGTTCTTC,CASSYINEQFF
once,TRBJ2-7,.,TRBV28,TGTGCCAGCAGCCATTCGGGTCAGGGTTCATACGAGCAGTACTTC,CASSHSGQGSYEQYF
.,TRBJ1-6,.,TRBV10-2,TGCGCCAGCAGTGAAGTAGCCGGCAATTCACCCCTCCACTTT,CASSEVAGNSPLHF